One TCR beta chain is described in this entry. The source of the sample is a study of blood T cell repertoires in COVID-19. Only in-frame clones appear in the TCRdb table, and some are missing; sequencing was by immunoSEQ multiplex PCR. Here the sample spans about 73,000 clones, 75% to 95% being singletons. The length of the CDR3 is 13 residues. The germline V and J ends were trimmed by 2 bases and 6 bases, with 8 bases remaining between them. The germline gives CDR1 SGHTA, CDR2 FQGNSA. The V gene is TRBV7-2, the J gene TRBJ2-1; D remains ambiguous. Sequenced: peripheral blood. The sequence was obtained from a young woman with acute or convalescent COVID-19. The CDR3 DNA sequence: TGTGCCAGCAGCTTAAACCGGTTCAATGAGCAGTTCTTC. The encoded protein is CASSLNRFNEQFF.